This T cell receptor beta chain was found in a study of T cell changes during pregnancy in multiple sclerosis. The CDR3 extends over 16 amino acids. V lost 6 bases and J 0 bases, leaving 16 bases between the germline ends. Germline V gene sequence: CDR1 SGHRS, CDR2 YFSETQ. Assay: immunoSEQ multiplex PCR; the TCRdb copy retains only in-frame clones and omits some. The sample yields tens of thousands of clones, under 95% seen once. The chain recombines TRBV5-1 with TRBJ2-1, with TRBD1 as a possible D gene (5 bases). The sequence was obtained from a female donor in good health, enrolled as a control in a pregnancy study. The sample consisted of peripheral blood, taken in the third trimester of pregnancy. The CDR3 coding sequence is TGCGCCAGCACCCAAAGAACAGGTAGCTCCTACAATGAGCAGTTCTTC. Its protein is CASTQRTGSSYNEQFF.